This TCR beta chain is from a study of cytomegalovirus exposure and HLA in healthy donors. Study-wide background: Among approximately 400 genotyped donors, about 80% fell in the Caucasian-associated ancestry cluster.

Study-wide points: Reports state that TCR beta sequences accurately predicted most subjects' HLA-A and HLA-B alleles.

Germline loops: CDR1 MDHEN, CDR2 SYDVKM. The CDR3 length is 16 residues. The V and J ends lost 3 bases and 3 bases respectively, with 17 bases between them. Each of the donors was a healthy bone marrow donor. The PCR ran on 60 Vbeta and 13 Jbeta primers. Repertoires were generated with immunoSEQ multiplex PCR, while TCRdb's copy carries only in-frame clones and drops some. The data hold about 190,000 clones, with around four fifths observed a single time. With regard to this clone: Its antigen remains unknown.

The rearrangement uses TRBV28 and TRBJ1-1; D unclear. The sequence derives from a woman between 18 and 30 years old in good health and CMV-seronegative. Sequenced material: PBMCs. The CDR3 DNA reads TGTGCCAGCAGTTTTGACCATCGAACAGAAGACACTGAAGCTTTCTTT. Residues: CASSFDHRTEDTEAFF.